This entry features one T cell receptor (beta chain) sequence. Its antigen remains undetermined. No base quality information exists; no much larger clone differs at one position. The immunoSEQ Assay, a bias-controlled multiplex PCR, was used to amplify TCRbeta CDR3 regions from genomic DNA. Processing in the source paper ran as follows. Within the assay, amplification of reference gene primers was used to estimate how many nucleated cells each sample contained. Sequence reads were collapsed and filtered to measure the absolute abundance of every unique TCRbeta CDR3 rearrangement. For each sample, productive Simpson clonality was calculated by taking the square root of Simpson's diversity index across productive rearrangements. What TCRdb holds here is the immuneACCESS table cut down to in-frame rearrangements. Part of the clones is not present; checked against another copy, under half of the missing clones reflect an unresolved V gene, and the others are unexplained. Clone size and the V and J calls come from that table; the DNA yielded D and trimming. This sample gives about 89,000 clones in total; about three quarters of them show up just once. The ten biggest clones cover under 55% of the sample.

Each collaborating institution followed its own protocols to collect whole blood in K2EDTA tubes. Collaborator samples were shipped for TCRbeta analysis as frozen whole blood, isolated PBMCs, or DNA extracted from either sample type. The sample originates from a study of blood T cell repertoires in COVID-19 (dated by TCRdb to 2018 to 2020). In the study overall: Collaborator samples came from the United States, Italy and Spain and covered acute and convalescent phases of COVID-19. The prospective study material was composed of cDNA or gDNA derived from T cells, B-cell-depleted T cells, or PBMCs. Subjects who had been exposed to COVID-19, were actively infected with it, or had recovered from it provided the deeply sampled blood TCRbeta repertoires that made up the dataset. The repertoires were released in a freely available public database meant as a resource for research on the immune response to SARS-CoV-2. Samples came from the ongoing ImmuneRACE study (first 160 participants) plus 1,254 subjects from 6 global collaborators. A de-identified subject ID, COVID-19 status, age in years and sex were almost always included in the sample metadata. Where available, HLA class I and class II types were taken from metadata supplied by the sample provider and were not determined by assay-based typing. On the study overall, not on this receptor specifically: Clinical and demographic metadata were provided uncurated, with the amount varying by source and participant.

Sequences were obtained from peripheral blood. The origin of this receptor is a human donor in a cohort sampled during active COVID-19.

The CDR3 region: CASRTGTSSYEQYF. The DNA is TGTGCCAGTAGAACCGGGACTAGCTCCTACGAGCAGTACTTC. The rearrangement joined TRBV19 to TRBJ2-7; 8 of the junction bases match TRBD2. From the cysteine through the phenylalanine, the CDR3 covers 14 amino acids. Just CDR3 DNA is preserved here, 42 bases in frame from base 1. The junction shows trimming of 6 bases on V and 0 bases on J, and the gene matches do not reach 4 bases of it. CDR1 and CDR2, per the germline V gene (reference sequence), are LNHDA and SQIVND.